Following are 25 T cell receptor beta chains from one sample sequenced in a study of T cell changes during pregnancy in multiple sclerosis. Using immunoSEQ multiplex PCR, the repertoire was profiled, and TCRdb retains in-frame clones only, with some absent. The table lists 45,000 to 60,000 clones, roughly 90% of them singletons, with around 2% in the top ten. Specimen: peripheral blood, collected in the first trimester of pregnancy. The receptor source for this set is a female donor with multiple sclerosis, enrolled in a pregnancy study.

CDR3 residues: CASSLAGTTNTGELFF. The CDR3 nucleotides read TGCGCCAGCAGCTTGGCCGGGACTACGAACACCGGGGAGCTGTTTTTT. V is TRBV5-1 and J is TRBJ2-2; 7 bases are shared with TRBD2. The CDR3 runs to 16 residues. V lost 0 bases, J lost 0 bases, and 2 bases stayed unmatched. The V gene's germline CDR1 is SGHRS and CDR2 YFSETQ.

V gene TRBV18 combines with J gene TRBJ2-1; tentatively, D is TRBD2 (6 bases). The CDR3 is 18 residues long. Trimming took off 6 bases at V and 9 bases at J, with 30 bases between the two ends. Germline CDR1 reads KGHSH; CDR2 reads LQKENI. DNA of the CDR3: TGTGCCAGCTCTATCACCACGTCTCTGACGGGGGTTGATGGTGAGCAGTTCTTC. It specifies CASSITTSLTGVDGEQFF. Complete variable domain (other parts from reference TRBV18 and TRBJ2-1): NAGVMQNPRHLVRRRGQEARLRCSPMKGHSHVYWYRQLPEEGLKFMVYLQKENIIDESGMPKERFSAEFPKEGPSILRIQQVVRGDSAAYFCASSITTSLTGVDGEQFFGPGTRLTVL.

The CDR3 DNA follows: TGTGCCAGCAGCTTAATGGGCGGGAGTGAGCAGTTCTTC. This translates into CASSLMGGSEQFF. This chain uses TRBV11-2 with TRBJ2-1; 7 bases are shared with TRBD2. The V segment lost 2 bases and the J segment 9 bases; nucleotides outside the gene matches: 4. The V gene's germline CDR1 is SGHAT and CDR2 FQNNGV. This CDR3 contains 13 residues.

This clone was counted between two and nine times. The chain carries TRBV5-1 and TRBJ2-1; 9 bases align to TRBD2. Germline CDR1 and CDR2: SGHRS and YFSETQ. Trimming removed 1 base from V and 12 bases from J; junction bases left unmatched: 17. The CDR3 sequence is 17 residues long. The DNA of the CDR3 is TGCGCCAGCAGCTTGAATCCCGCGGGCGGGGGGGCCGGATTGCAGTTCTTC. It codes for CASSLNPAGGGAGLQFF.

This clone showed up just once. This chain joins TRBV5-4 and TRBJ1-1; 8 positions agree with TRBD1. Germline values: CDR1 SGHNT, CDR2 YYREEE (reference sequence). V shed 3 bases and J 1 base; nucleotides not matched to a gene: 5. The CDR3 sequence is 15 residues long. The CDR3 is CASSSHGTGNTEAFF. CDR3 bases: TGTGCCAGCAGCTCCCACGGGACAGGGAACACTGAAGCTTTCTTT. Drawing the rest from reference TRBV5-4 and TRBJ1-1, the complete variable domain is ETGVTQSPTHLIKTRGQQVTLRCSSQSGHNTVSWYQQALGQGPQFIFQYYREEENGRGNFPPRFSGLQFPNYSSELNVNALELDDSALYLCASSSHGTGNTEAFFGQGTRLTVV.

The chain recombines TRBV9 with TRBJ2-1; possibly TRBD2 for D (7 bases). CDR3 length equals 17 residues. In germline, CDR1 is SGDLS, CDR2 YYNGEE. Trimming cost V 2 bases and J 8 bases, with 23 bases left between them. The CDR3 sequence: CASSVVGGGTGFDEQFF. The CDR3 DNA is TGTGCCAGCAGCGTCGTTGGGGGGGGAACAGGGTTCGATGAGCAGTTCTTC.

CDR3 bases: TGTGCCAGTAGTATAGGCGGGACAGTCGCCTACGAGCAGTACTTC. Translated, it gives CASSIGGTVAYEQYF. This chain joins TRBV19 and TRBJ2-7; D might be TRBD1 (7 bases). Germline lookup yields CDR1 LNHDA and CDR2 SQIVND (reference sequence). The V end was cut by 1 base, the J end by 2 bases, with 12 bases between. This CDR3 has 15 residues.

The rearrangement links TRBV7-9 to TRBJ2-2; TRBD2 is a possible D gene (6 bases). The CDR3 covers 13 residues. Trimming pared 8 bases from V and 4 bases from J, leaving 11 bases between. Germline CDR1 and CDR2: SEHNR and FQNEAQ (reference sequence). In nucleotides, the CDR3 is TGTGCCAGCGGGAGGTACTCCACCGGGGAGCTGTTTTTT. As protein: CASGRYSTGELFF.

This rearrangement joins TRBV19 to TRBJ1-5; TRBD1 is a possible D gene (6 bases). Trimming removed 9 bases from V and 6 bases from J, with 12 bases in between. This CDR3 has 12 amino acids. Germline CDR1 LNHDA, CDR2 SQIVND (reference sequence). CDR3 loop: CASQGRGQPQHF. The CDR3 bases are TGTGCCAGCCAAGGCAGGGGTCAGCCCCAGCATTTT.

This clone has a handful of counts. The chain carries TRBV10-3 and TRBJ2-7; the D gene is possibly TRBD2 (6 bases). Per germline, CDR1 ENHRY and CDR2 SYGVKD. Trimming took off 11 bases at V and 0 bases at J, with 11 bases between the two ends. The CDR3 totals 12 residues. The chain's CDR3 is CAAGRSSYEQYF. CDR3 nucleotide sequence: TGTGCCGCGGGACGGAGCTCCTACGAGCAGTACTTC.

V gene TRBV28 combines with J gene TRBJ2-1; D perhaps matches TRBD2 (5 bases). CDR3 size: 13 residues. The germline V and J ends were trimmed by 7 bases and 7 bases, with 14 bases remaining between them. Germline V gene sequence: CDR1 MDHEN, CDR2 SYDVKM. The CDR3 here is CASTVTGGNEQFF. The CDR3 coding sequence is TGTGCCAGCACCGTAACGGGCGGGAATGAGCAGTTCTTC.

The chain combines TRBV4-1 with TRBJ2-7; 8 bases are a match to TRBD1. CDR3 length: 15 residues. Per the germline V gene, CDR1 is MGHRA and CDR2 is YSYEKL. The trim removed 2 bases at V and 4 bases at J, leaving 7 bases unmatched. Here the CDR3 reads CASSQPGQAVYEQYF. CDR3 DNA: TGCGCCAGCAGCCAACCGGGACAGGCCGTTTACGAGCAGTACTTC.

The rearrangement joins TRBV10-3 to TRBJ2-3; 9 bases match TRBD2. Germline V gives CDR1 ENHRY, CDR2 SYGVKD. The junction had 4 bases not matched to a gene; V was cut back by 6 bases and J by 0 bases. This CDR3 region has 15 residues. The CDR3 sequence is CAIRTSGPSTDTQYF. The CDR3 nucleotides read TGTGCCATCAGAACTAGCGGGCCGAGCACAGATACGCAGTATTTT.

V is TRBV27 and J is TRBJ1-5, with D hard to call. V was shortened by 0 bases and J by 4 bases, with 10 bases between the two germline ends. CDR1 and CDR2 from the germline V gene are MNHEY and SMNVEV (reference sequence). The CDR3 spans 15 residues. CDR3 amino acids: CASSLSIIGNQPQHF. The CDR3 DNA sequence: TGTGCCAGCAGTTTATCGATAATCGGGAATCAGCCCCAGCATTTT.

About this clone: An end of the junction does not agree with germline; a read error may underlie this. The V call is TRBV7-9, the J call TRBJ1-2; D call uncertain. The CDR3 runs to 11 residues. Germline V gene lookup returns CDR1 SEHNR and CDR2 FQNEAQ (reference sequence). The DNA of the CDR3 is TGTGCCAGCAGTTTAGATTTAGGCTACACCTTC. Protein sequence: CASSLDLGYTF.

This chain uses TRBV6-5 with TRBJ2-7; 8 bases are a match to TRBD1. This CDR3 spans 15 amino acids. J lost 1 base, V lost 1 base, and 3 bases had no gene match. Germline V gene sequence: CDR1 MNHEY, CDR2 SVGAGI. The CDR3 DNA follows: TGTGCCAGCAGTTACTTGGACAGGGTGTCCTACGAGCAGTACTTC. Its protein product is CASSYLDRVSYEQYF.

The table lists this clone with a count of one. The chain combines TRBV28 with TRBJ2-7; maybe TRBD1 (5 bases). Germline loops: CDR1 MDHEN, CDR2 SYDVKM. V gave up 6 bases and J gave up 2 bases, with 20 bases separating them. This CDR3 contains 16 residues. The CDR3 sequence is CASSPPPTQATYEQYF. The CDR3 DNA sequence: TGTGCCAGCAGCCCTCCGCCCACACAGGCCACCTACGAGCAGTACTTC. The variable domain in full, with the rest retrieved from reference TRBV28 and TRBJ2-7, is DVKVTQSSRYLVKRTGEKVFLECVQDMDHENMFWYRQDPGLGLRLIYFSYDVKMKEKGDIPEGYSVSREKKERFSLILESASTNQTSMYLCASSPPPTQATYEQYFGPGTRLTVT.

The CDR3 loop reads CASVDSSYNSPLHF. As DNA, the CDR3 is TGCGCCAGCGTAGACAGCTCCTATAATTCACCCCTCCACTTT. The V call is TRBV10-2, the J call TRBJ1-6; tentative D call: TRBD1 (5 bases). The CDR3 has 14 residues. Trimming took 8 bases from V and 0 from J, leaving 8 bases between them. Germline V gene lookup returns CDR1 WSHSY and CDR2 SAAADI.

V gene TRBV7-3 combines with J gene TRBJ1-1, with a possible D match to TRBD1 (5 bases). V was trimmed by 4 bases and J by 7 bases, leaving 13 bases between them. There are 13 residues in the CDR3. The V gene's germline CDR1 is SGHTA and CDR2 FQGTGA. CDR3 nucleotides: TGTGCCAGCAGCTCGTACTCAGGGATTGAAGCTTTCTTT. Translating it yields CASSSYSGIEAFF.

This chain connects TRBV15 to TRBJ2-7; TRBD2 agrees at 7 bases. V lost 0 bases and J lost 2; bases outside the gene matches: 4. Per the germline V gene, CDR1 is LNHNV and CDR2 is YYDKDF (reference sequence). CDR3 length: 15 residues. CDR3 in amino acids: CATSRDWEGAYEQYF. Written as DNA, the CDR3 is TGTGCCACCAGCAGAGATTGGGAGGGAGCCTACGAGCAGTACTTC.

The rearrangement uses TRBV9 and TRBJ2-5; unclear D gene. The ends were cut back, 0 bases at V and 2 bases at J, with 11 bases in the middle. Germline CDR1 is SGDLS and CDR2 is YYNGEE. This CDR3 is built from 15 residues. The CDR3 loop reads CASSVDQTRQETQYF. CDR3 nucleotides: TGTGCCAGCAGCGTAGACCAAACCCGGCAAGAGACCCAGTACTTC.

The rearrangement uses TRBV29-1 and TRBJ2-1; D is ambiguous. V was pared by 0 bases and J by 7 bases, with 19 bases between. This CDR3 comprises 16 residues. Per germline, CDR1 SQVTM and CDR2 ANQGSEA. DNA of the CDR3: TGCAGCGTTGAAGACAGGCCGCCGGCTTGGAAGAATGAGCAGTTCTTC. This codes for CSVEDRPPAWKNEQFF.

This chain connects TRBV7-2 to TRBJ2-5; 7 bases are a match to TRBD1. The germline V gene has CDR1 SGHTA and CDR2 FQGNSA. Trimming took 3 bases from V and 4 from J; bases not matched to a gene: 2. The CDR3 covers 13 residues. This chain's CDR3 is CASSLRGRETQYF. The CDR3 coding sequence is TGTGCCAGCAGCTTGAGGGGGCGAGAGACCCAGTACTTC.

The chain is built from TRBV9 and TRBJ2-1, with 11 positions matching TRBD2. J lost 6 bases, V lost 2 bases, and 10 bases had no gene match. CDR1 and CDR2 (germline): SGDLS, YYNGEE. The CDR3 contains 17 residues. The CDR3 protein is CASSVSGGASLGNEQFF. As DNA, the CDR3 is TGTGCCAGCAGCGTTAGCGGGGGGGCATCATTGGGCAATGAGCAGTTCTTC.

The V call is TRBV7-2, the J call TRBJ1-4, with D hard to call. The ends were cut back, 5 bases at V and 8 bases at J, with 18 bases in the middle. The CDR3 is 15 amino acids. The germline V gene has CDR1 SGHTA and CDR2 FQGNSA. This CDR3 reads CASSPQFGSGEKLFF. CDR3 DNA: TGTGCCAGCAGCCCCCAGTTCGGGTCCGGCGAAAAACTGTTTTTT.